The sequence of this TCR beta chain was determined in a study of blood T cell repertoires in COVID-19. Study context: From the United States, Italy and Spain came samples of acute and convalescent COVID-19. PBMCs, B-cell-depleted T cells, or T cells were the source of the cDNA or gDNA that made up the material.

Clones were sequenced by immunoSEQ multiplex PCR, and TCRdb holds only the in-frame ones, with some missing. The sample lists fewer than 70,000 clones; around 77% were seen once. The sequence was collected from a man between 60 and 75 years old with acute or convalescent COVID-19. Sequences were obtained from peripheral blood.

The CDR3 region has the DNA TGTGCCAGCAGTGAAAACCAGGGGGCTAGCGGGGAGCTGTTTTTT. Its protein is CASSENQGASGELFF. This chain links TRBV2 with TRBJ2-2; TRBD1 matches 8 bases. The CDR3 spans 15 residues. Per germline, CDR1 SNHLY and CDR2 FYNNEI. Unmatched junction bases numbered 6, after V lost 2 bases and J lost 7 bases.